One and the same sample provided the 21 T cell receptor beta chains below, sequenced in a study of cytomegalovirus exposure and HLA in healthy donors. The PCR employed 60 Vbeta primers together with 13 Jbeta primers. Assay used: immunoSEQ multiplex PCR; TCRdb lists only in-frame clones, some missing. Counted here are a few hundred thousand clones, about four fifths occurring once; the ten biggest clones make up 2.9%. The material sequenced was PBMCs. The source is a man aged 25-40 years in good health and CMV-seronegative.

The CDR3 DNA reads as TGTGCCAGCAAGAGGGCAGAAAATTCACCCCTCCACTTT. It translates to CASKRAENSPLHF. This chain uses TRBV27 with TRBJ1-6; D unresolved. This CDR3 is built from 13 residues. Trimming took off 7 bases at V and 7 bases at J, with 11 bases between the two ends. Germline CDR1 and CDR2: MNHEY and SMNVEV (reference sequence).

This chain connects TRBV6-7 to TRBJ1-1, with a weak D call TRBD1 (5 bases). TRBV6-7 is an open reading frame whose function is uncertain. Trimming took 10 bases from V and 7 from J, leaving 10 bases between them. The CDR3 loop spans 10 amino acids. Here the CDR3 DNA reads TGTGCCACCGGGGGAGTTGAAGCTTTCTTT. Translating gives CATGGVEAFF.

The J gene is TRBJ2-2, the V gene TRBV19, with a tentative D call TRBD1 (6 bases). Germline V gene sequence: CDR1 LNHDA, CDR2 SQIVND (reference sequence). The ends were cut back, 4 bases at V and 5 bases at J, with 11 bases in the middle. This CDR3 contains 14 residues. The DNA of the CDR3 is TGTGCCAGTAGTAATCAGGGGCTGACCGGGGAGCTGTTTTTT. Its protein product is CASSNQGLTGELFF.

V is TRBV5-1 and J is TRBJ2-5; TRBD2 matches at 16 bases. The CDR3 has 18 residues. V trimming: 3 bases; J trimming: 2 bases; junction bases outside the gene matches: 7. Germline CDR1 reads SGHRS; CDR2 reads YFSETQ. CDR3 sequence reads: CASSSGLAGGIDQETQYF. CDR3 nucleotide sequence: TGCGCCAGCAGCTCGGGACTAGCGGGGGGGATAGATCAAGAGACCCAGTACTTC.

V gene TRBV18 combines with J gene TRBJ1-2; D gene uncertain. V was trimmed by 3 bases and J by 7 bases, leaving 15 bases between them. In germline, CDR1 is KGHSH, CDR2 LQKENI. The CDR3 covers 14 residues. The CDR3 here is CASSPRRQGSGYTF. The CDR3 nucleotides are TGTGCCAGCTCACCGAGAAGACAAGGTTCTGGCTACACCTTC. The entire variable domain, with the rest obtained from reference TRBV18 and TRBJ1-2, is as follows: NAGVMQNPRHLVRRRGQEARLRCSPMKGHSHVYWYRQLPEEGLKFMVYLQKENIIDESGMPKERFSAEFPKEGPSILRIQQVVRGDSAAYFCASSPRRQGSGYTFGSGTRLTVV.

In DNA form, the CDR3 reads TGTGCCAGCAGCTCGACGCGGGGGGGATCGACCGGGGAGCTGTTTTTT. It encodes CASSSTRGGSTGELFF. The chain combines TRBV7-9 with TRBJ2-2; 9 bases line up with TRBD2. CDR3 length equals 16 residues. Germline loops: CDR1 SEHNR, CDR2 FQNEAQ (reference sequence). The J segment lost 5 bases and the V segment lost 4 bases, leaving 8 bases of the junction unmatched.

The rearrangement joins TRBV9 to TRBJ2-7, with TRBD1 matching over 7 bases. The CDR3 is 14 amino acids. Germline V gene sequence: CDR1 SGDLS, CDR2 YYNGEE. Trimming removed 0 bases from V and 6 bases from J; junction bases left unmatched: 6. CDR3 in DNA: TGTGCCAGCAGCGTAGGGACAGGAAGTTCCGAGCAGTACTTC. Translation: CASSVGTGSSEQYF.

The rearrangement links TRBV29-1 to TRBJ1-2; the match to TRBD1 covers 8 bases. This CDR3 comprises 13 residues. After removal of 4 bases from V and 7 bases from J, the junction contained 8 bases not matched to a gene. The germline V gene has CDR1 SQVTM and CDR2 ANQGSEA. CDR3: CSVAGTGVGGYTF. In DNA form, the CDR3 reads TGCAGCGTTGCCGGGACAGGCGTAGGTGGCTACACCTTC.

CDR3 in amino acids: CASSLPGGPYEQYF. The CDR3 nucleotides read TGTGCCAGCAGTTTACCAGGGGGACCCTACGAGCAGTACTTC. The V gene is TRBV28, the J gene TRBJ2-7; 7 nucleotides line up with TRBD1. After removal of 2 bases from V and 2 bases from J, the junction contained 3 bases not matched to a gene. CDR3 length: 14 amino acids. CDR1 and CDR2 from the germline V gene are MDHEN and SYDVKM.

The chain has TRBV2 and TRBJ1-4, with TRBD1 matching 8 bases. The length of the CDR3 is 14 residues. Germline-derived CDR1 and CDR2 are SNHLY and FYNNEI. J gave up 8 bases and V 5 bases, and 7 bases lay outside the gene matches. In DNA form, the CDR3 reads TGTGCCAGCAGTCCCGGACAGGGTTGGGAAAAACTGTTTTTT. It is translated as CASSPGQGWEKLFF.

A word on this clone: The limits of the CDR3 on the DNA are not certain, so only TCRdb's listed CDR3 is given. The CDR3: CATSRDFGPETQYF. V usage is TRBV15 and J usage is TRBJ2-5; the table's D call of TRBD1 was not tested on the DNA. The CDR3 is 14 amino acids in total, end residues counted. Germline V gene data show CDR1 as LNHNV and CDR2 as YYDKDF (reference sequence).

This chain joins TRBV6-1 and TRBJ2-7; a possible D gene is TRBD2 (6 bases). V gave up 3 bases and J gave up 6 bases, with 12 bases separating them. CDR1 is MNHNS and CDR2 is SASEGT in the germline V gene. The CDR3 spans 13 residues. CDR3 loop: CASSDWRGSEQYF. Written as DNA, the CDR3 is TGTGCCAGCAGTGATTGGCGGGGTAGCGAGCAGTACTTC.

The chain employs TRBV10-3 and TRBJ2-3; TRBD1 is a possible D gene (6 bases). CDR1 and CDR2 from the germline V gene are ENHRY and SYGVKD. The CDR3 is 14 residues long. The germline V and J ends were trimmed by 2 bases and 2 bases, with 8 bases remaining between them. DNA of the CDR3: TGTGCCATCAGTGAGGAGGGGGACACAGATACGCAGTATTTT. Translating it yields CAISEEGDTDTQYF.

This chain links TRBV5-4 with TRBJ1-4; no clear D gene. The CDR3 contains 15 residues. The V gene's germline CDR1 is SGHNT and CDR2 YYREEE (reference sequence). V lost 2 bases and J lost 2, with 10 bases in between. CDR3 region: CASSFSPWTNEKLFF. DNA of the CDR3: TGTGCCAGCAGCTTTAGTCCCTGGACTAATGAAAAACTGTTTTTT.

This sequence joins TRBV19 and TRBJ1-5, with D possibly being TRBD1 (5 bases). Germline CDR1 and CDR2: LNHDA and SQIVND (reference sequence). V lost 4 bases, J lost 1 base, and 14 bases lay in between. This CDR3 region has 16 residues. The CDR3 reads CASSNRGGLSNQPQHF. The DNA of the CDR3 is TGTGCCAGTAGTAACCGGGGGGGTTTAAGCAATCAGCCCCAGCATTTT.

CDR3 in amino acids: CASSLSLAGGQETQYF. In DNA, the CDR3 is TGTGCCAGCAGTTTATCACTAGCGGGGGGCCAAGAGACCCAGTACTTC. The chain couples TRBV28 to TRBJ2-5, with 12 positions matching TRBD2. The germline CDR1 and CDR2 sequences are MDHEN and SYDVKM. CDR3 length: 16 amino acids. J gave up 1 base and V 1 base, and 1 base lay outside the gene matches.

This sequence joins TRBV15 and TRBJ2-1, with TRBD2 matching 9 bases. From germline, CDR1 is LNHNV and CDR2 YYDKDF (reference sequence). With V trimmed by 0 bases and J by 4 bases, 4 bases remained unmatched. This CDR3 region has 16 residues. CDR3 residues: CATSRDRSGGYNEQFF. The DNA for the CDR3 is TGTGCCACCAGCAGAGATCGAAGCGGGGGGTACAATGAGCAGTTCTTC. Full variable domain (outside the CDR3, taken from reference TRBV15 and TRBJ2-1): DAMVIQNPRYQVTQFGKPVTLSCSQTLNHNVMYWYQQKSSQAPKLLFHYYDKDFNNEADTPDNFQSRRPNTSFCFLDIRSPGLGDTAMYLCATSRDRSGGYNEQFFGPGTRLTVL.

The chain has TRBV2 and TRBJ2-7, with 8 nucleotides matching TRBD2. CDR3 length equals 14 residues. Unmatched junction bases numbered 4, after V lost 2 bases and J lost 4 bases. Germline lookup yields CDR1 SNHLY and CDR2 FYNNEI. CDR3 amino acids: CASSENGGGYEQYF. CDR3 DNA: TGTGCCAGCAGTGAAAACGGCGGGGGGTACGAGCAGTACTTC.

This clone was observed a few times. This chain joins TRBV4-1 and TRBJ2-7; TRBD1 is a possible D gene (6 bases). Germline-derived CDR1 and CDR2 are MGHRA and YSYEKL. V was trimmed by 1 base and J by 3 bases, leaving 13 bases between them. The length of the CDR3 is 15 residues. Written as DNA, the CDR3 is TGCGCCAGCAGCCAAGTGCCGGGACAAAGCTACGAGCAGTACTTC. This encodes CASSQVPGQSYEQYF.

As for this clone: Other nucleotide sequences in the sample specify the same CDR3. The gene calls are TRBV27 and TRBJ1-1; possible D gene TRBD1, 6 bases. V was clipped by 2 bases and J by 2 bases, with 6 bases between them. The CDR3 spans 13 residues. Looked up from germline, CDR1 is MNHEY and CDR2 is SMNVEV (reference sequence). The CDR3 nucleotides are TGTGCCAGCAGTTTAGGGGGCAACACTGAAGCTTTCTTT. It translates to CASSLGGNTEAFF.

V gene TRBV19 combines with J gene TRBJ2-5; D perhaps matches TRBD1 (5 bases). In germline, CDR1 is LNHDA, CDR2 SQIVND (reference sequence). The length of the CDR3 is 14 residues. The ends were cut back, 7 bases at V and 2 bases at J, with 14 bases in the middle. CDR3 nucleotides: TGTGCCAGTACCAGCAGGGTGTGGCAAGAGACCCAGTACTTC. Residues: CASTSRVWQETQYF.